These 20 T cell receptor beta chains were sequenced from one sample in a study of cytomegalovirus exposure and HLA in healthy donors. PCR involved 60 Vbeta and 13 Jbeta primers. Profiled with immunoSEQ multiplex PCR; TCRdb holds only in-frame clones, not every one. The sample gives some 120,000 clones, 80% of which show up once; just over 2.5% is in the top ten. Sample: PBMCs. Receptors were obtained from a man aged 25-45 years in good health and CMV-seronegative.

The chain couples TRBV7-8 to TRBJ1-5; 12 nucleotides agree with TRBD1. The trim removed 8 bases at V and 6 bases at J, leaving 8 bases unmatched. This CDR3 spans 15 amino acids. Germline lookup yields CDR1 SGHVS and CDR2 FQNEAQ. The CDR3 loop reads CASHEGQGATQPQHF. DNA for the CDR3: TGTGCCAGCCACGAGGGACAGGGGGCGACTCAGCCCCAGCATTTT.

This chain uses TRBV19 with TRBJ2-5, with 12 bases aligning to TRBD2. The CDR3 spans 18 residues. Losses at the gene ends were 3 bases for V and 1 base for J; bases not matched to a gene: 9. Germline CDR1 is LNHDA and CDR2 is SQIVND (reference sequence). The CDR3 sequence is CASSIWLAGGQSQETQYF. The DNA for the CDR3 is TGTGCCAGTAGTATCTGGCTAGCGGGAGGGCAATCCCAAGAGACCCAGTACTTC. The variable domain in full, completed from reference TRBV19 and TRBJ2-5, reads DGGITQSPKYLFRKEGQNVTLSCEQNLNHDAMYWYRQDPGQGLRLIYYSQIVNDFQKGDIAEGYSVSREKKESFPLTVTSAQKNPTAFYLCASSIWLAGGQSQETQYFGPGTRLLVL.

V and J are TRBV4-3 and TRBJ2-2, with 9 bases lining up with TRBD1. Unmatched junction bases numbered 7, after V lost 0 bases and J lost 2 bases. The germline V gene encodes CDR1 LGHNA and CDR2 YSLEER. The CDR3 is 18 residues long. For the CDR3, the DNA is TGCGCCAGCAGCCAAGATGGAGGGACAGGGAGAAACACCGGGGAGCTGTTTTTT. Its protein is CASSQDGGTGRNTGELFF.

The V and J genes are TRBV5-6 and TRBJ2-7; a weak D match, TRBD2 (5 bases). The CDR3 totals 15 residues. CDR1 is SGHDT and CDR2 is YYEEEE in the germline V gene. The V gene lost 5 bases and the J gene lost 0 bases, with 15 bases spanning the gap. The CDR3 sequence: CASSDPGSVSYEQYF. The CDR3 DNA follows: TGTGCCAGCAGTGACCCGGGGTCGGTCTCCTACGAGCAGTACTTC.

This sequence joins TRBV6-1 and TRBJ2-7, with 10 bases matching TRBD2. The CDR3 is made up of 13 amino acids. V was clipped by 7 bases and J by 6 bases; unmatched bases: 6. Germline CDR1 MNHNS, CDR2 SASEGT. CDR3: CASKRGLAVEQYF. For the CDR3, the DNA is TGTGCCAGCAAGCGAGGACTAGCGGTCGAGCAGTACTTC.

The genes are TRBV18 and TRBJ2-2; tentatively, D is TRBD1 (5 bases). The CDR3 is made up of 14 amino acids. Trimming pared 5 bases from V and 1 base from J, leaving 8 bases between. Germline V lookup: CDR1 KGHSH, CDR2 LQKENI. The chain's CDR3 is CASSVRENTGELFF. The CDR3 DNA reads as TGTGCCAGCTCAGTCAGGGAGAACACCGGGGAGCTGTTTTTT.

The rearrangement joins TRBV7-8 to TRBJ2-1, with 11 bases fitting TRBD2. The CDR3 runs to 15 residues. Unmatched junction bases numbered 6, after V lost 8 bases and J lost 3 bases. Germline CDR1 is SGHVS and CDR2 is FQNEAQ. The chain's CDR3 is CASAGTSGDYNEQFF. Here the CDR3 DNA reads TGTGCCAGCGCCGGGACTAGCGGAGACTACAATGAGCAGTTCTTC. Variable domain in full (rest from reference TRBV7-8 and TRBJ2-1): GAGVSQSPRYKVAKRGQDVALRCDPISGHVSLFWYQQALGQGPEFLTYFQNEAQLDKSGLPSDRFFAERPEGSVSTLKIQRTQQEDSAVYLCASAGTSGDYNEQFFGPGTRLTVL.

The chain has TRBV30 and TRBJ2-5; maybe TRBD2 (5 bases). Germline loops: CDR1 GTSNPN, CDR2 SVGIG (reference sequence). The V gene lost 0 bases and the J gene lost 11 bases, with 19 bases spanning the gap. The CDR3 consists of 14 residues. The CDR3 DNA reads TGTGCCTGGAGTGTACGGCGGGCCCGTGCGGAGCAGTACTTC. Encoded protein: CAWSVRRARAEQYF.

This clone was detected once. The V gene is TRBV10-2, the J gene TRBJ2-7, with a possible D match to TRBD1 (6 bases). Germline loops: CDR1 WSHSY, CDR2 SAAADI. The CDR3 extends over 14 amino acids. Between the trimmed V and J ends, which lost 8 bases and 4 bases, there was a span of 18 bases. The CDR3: CASSPQTGVYEQYF. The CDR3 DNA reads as TGCGCCAGCTCCCCGCAGACAGGTGTGTACGAGCAGTACTTC.

As DNA, the CDR3 is TGTGCCAGCGGCCTGGGAGTTCGAAACACCATATATTTT. It encodes CASGLGVRNTIYF. The chain employs TRBV6-5 and TRBJ1-3, with D uncertain. CDR1 and CDR2 from the germline V gene are MNHEY and SVGAGI. V shed 8 bases and J shed 5 bases, with 13 bases lying between them. The CDR3 runs to 13 residues.

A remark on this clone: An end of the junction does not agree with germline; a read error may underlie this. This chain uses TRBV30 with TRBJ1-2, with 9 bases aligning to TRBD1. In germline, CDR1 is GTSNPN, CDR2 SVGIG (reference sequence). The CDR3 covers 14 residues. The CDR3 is CAWDVGTGFRGYPF. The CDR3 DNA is TGTGCCTGGGATGTCGGGACAGGGTTTCGCGGCTACCCCTTC.

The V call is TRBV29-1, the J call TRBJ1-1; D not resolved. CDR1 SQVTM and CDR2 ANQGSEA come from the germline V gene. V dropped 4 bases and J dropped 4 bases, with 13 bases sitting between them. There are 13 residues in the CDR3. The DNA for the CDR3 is TGCAGCGTTGGTGAGGGCGGTATCACTGAAGCTTTCTTT. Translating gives CSVGEGGITEAFF. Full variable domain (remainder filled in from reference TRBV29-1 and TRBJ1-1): SAVISQKPSRDICQRGTSLTIQCQVDSQVTMMFWYRQQPGQSLTLIATANQGSEATYESGFVIDKFPISRPNLTFSTLTVSNMSPEDSSIYLCSVGEGGITEAFFGQGTRLTVV.

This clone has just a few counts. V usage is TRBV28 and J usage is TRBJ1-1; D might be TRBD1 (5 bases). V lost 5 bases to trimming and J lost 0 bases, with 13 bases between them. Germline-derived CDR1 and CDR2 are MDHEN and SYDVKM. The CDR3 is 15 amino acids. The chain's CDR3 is CASSPMATVNTEAFF. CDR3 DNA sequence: TGTGCCAGCAGTCCCATGGCGACAGTGAACACTGAAGCTTTCTTT. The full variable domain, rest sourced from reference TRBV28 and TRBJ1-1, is DVKVTQSSRYLVKRTGEKVFLECVQDMDHENMFWYRQDPGLGLRLIYFSYDVKMKEKGDIPEGYSVSREKKERFSLILESASTNQTSMYLCASSPMATVNTEAFFGQGTRLTVV.

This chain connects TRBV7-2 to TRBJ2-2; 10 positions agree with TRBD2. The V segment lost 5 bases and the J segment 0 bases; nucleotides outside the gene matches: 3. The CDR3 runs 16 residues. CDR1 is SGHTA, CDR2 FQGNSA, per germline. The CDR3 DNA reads TGTGCCAGCAGCGGGACTAGCGACGCGAACACCGGGGAGCTGTTTTTT. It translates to CASSGTSDANTGELFF.

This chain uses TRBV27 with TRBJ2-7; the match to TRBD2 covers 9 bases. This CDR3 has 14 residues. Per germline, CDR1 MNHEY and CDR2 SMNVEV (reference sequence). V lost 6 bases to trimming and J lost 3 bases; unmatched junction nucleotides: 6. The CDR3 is CASSLAGVGYEQYF. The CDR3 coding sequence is TGTGCCAGCAGCTTAGCGGGAGTGGGCTACGAGCAGTACTTC.

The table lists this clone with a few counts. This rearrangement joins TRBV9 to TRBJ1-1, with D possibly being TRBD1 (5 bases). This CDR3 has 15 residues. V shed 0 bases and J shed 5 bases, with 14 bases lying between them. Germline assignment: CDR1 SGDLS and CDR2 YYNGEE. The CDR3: CASSVADKGWTEAFF. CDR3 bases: TGTGCCAGCAGCGTAGCGGATAAGGGGTGGACTGAAGCTTTCTTT. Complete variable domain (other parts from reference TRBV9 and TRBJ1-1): DSGVTQTPKHLITATGQRVTLRCSPRSGDLSVYWYQQSLDQGLQFLIQYYNGEERAKGNILERFSAQQFPDLHSELNLSSLELGDSALYFCASSVADKGWTEAFFGQGTRLTVV.

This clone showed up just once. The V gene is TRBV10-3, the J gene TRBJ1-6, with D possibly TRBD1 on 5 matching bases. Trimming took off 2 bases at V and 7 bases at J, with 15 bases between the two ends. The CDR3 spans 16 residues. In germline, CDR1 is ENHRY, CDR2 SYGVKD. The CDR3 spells CAISEQQGIGNSPLHF. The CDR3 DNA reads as TGTGCCATCAGTGAGCAGCAGGGCATAGGAAATTCACCCCTCCACTTT.

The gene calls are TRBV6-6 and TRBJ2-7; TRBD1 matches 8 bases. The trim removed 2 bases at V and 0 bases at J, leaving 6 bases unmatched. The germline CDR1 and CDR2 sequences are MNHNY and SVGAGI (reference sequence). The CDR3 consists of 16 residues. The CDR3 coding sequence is TGTGCCAGCAGTTACCAAGACAGGGGAAGCTCCTACGAGCAGTACTTC. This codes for CASSYQDRGSSYEQYF.

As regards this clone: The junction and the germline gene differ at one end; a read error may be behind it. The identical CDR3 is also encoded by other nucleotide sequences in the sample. The CDR3 reads CASSLAGQYNQPQHF. CDR3 nucleotides: TGCGCCAGTAGCTTGGCAGGGCAATACAATCAGCCCCAGCATTTT. The chain joins TRBV5-1 to TRBJ1-5, with D possibly TRBD1 on 5 matching bases. CDR3 length: 15 residues. From germline, CDR1 is SGHRS and CDR2 YFSETQ. The variable domain in full, completed from reference TRBV5-1 and TRBJ1-5, reads KAGVTQTPRYLIKTRGQQVTLSCSPISGHRSVSWYQQTPGQGLQFLFEYFSETQRNKGNFPGRFSGRQFSNSRSEMNVSTLELGDSALYLCASSLAGQYNQPQHFGDGTRLSIL.

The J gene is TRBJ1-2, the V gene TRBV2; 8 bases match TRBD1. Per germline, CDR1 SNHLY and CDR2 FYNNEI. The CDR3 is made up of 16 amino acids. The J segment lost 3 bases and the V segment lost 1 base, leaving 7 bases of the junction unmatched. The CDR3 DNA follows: TGTGCCAGCAGTGAAGTGTTGGCAGGGGGCTACTATGGCTACACCTTC. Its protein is CASSEVLAGGYYGYTF.